This TCR beta chain was documented in a study of control samples from healthy donors and cancer patients. TCRdb's table, derived via immunoSEQ multiplex PCR, lists solely in-frame clones and lacks some. The sample has fewer than 20,000 clones; roughly 89% are singletons. V was clipped by 8 bases and J by 3 bases; unmatched bases: 1. This CDR3 contains 11 residues. CDR1 and CDR2 from the germline V gene are MNHEY and SVGAGI. The sequence derives from a man aged 60-69 years with head and neck cancer. This sequence joins TRBV6-5 and TRBJ2-7; 7 bases fit TRBD1. The source material was PBMCs. In nucleotides, the CDR3 is TGTGCCAGCCACAGGGGCTACGAGCAGTACTTC. As protein: CASHRGYEQYF.